This T cell receptor beta chain derives from a study of shared clonotypes between healthy human individuals. Study-wide results and limits: As a rule, naive subsets had a larger estimated richness than memory subsets.

Notes on this clone: Antigen: not known.

Germline V gives CDR1 DFQATT, CDR2 SNEGSKA (reference sequence). The ends were cut back, 7 bases at V and 7 bases at J, with 12 bases in the middle. The CDR3 spans 11 residues. Genomic DNA per cell subset filled all wells of several immunoSEQ plates. TCRdb's table, derived via immunoSEQ multiplex PCR, lists solely in-frame clones and lacks some. The sample yields hundreds of thousands of clones, around 96% seen once. The sequenced material came from memory CD8+ T cells sorted from blood. Noted subset: CD45RO+ cells pooled with CCR7-negative TemRA cells. J is TRBJ2-3 and V is TRBV20-1; no definite D call. The TCR was taken from a man aged 25-40 years in good health. CDR3: CSESLDYTQYF. CDR3 coding DNA: TGCAGTGAATCTTTAGACTATACGCAGTATTTT.